The 12 T cell receptor beta chains listed next were all sequenced from one sample in a study of chemoradiotherapy in HPV16-positive cancers. TCRdb's copy holds only in-frame clones and misses some; the assay was immunoSEQ multiplex PCR. The sample holds roughly 40,000 clones, approximately 73% seen once. This sample comprised blood, obtained from a patient who underwent chemoradiotherapy. The receptor source for this set is a human donor with HPV-associated anogenital cancer.

This clone came up a few times. The rearrangement uses TRBV2 and TRBJ2-1; D might be TRBD1 (5 bases). Looked up from germline, CDR1 is SNHLY and CDR2 is FYNNEI. The CDR3 contains 14 residues. V shed 2 bases and J shed 10 bases, with 15 bases lying between them. The CDR3, as DNA: TGTGCCAGCAGTGAACAGGGCCCCTCGCGGGAGCAGTTCTTC. This gives the protein CASSEQGPSREQFF.

This clone was picked up one time. The genes are TRBV30 and TRBJ2-5; 15 bases are a match to TRBD2. The CDR3 is made up of 17 amino acids. V gave up 5 bases and J gave up 4 bases; unmatched junction bases: 11. Looked up from germline, CDR1 is GTSNPN and CDR2 is SVGIG (reference sequence). The CDR3: CAWSQGLAGGARETQYF. DNA for the CDR3: TGTGCCTGGTCCCAAGGACTAGCGGGGGGGGCCCGAGAGACCCAGTACTTC.

V and J are TRBV14 and TRBJ1-6; D is uncertain. Germline-derived CDR1 and CDR2 are SGHDN and FVKESK. Deletions cut 1 base from V and 0 bases from J, with 7 bases between. This CDR3 has 16 residues. CDR3 amino acids: CASSQAGSSYNSPLHF. CDR3 in DNA: TGTGCCAGCAGCCAAGCGGGCAGCTCCTATAATTCACCCCTCCACTTT.

This clone was recorded once. The V and J genes are TRBV5-1 and TRBJ2-1; TRBD2 matches 16 bases. This CDR3 spans 15 amino acids. V was clipped by 4 bases and J by 8 bases; unmatched bases: 3. Germline CDR1 reads SGHRS; CDR2 reads YFSETQ. This CDR3 reads CASSLGTSGGDEQFF. The CDR3 DNA reads TGCGCCAGCAGCCTTGGGACTAGCGGGGGGGATGAGCAGTTCTTC.

This clone was seen a handful of times. The rearrangement joins TRBV10-3 to TRBJ2-7; 13 bases fit TRBD2. This CDR3 spans 15 amino acids. Trimming at V came to 4 bases and at J to 3 bases, leaving 3 bases not matched to a gene. Germline V lookup: CDR1 ENHRY, CDR2 SYGVKD. The CDR3 nucleotides are TGTGCCATCAGTGGGGGACTAGCGGGATACTACGAGCAGTACTTC. Translating gives CAISGGLAGYYEQYF.

The chain is built from TRBV7-2 and TRBJ2-5; D remains ambiguous. Trimming pared 1 base from V and 2 bases from J, leaving 5 bases between. The germline V gene has CDR1 SGHTA and CDR2 FQGNSA. The CDR3 is 13 residues long. Written as DNA, the CDR3 is TGTGCCAGCAGCTTAGGGCAGCAAGAGACCCAGTACTTC. Translating gives CASSLGQQETQYF.

In this sample, this clone turned up a few times. The chain has TRBV14 and TRBJ2-2, with 8 bases identical to TRBD2. Trimming removed 4 bases from V and 6 bases from J; junction bases left unmatched: 4. Germline loops: CDR1 SGHDN, CDR2 FVKESK. The CDR3 is 14 residues long. The CDR3 spells CASSLGTSSGELFF. CDR3 nucleotide sequence: TGTGCCAGCAGCCTCGGGACTAGTTCCGGGGAGCTGTTTTTT.

About this clone itself: The identical CDR3 is also encoded by other nucleotide sequences in the sample. V and J are TRBV2 and TRBJ2-7; 8 bases match TRBD1. Germline CDR1 reads SNHLY; CDR2 reads FYNNEI. This CDR3 has 13 residues. With 6 bases clipped from V and 3 bases from J, the junction kept 4 bases outside the gene matches. DNA of the CDR3: TGTGCCAGCAGCGTGACAGGGGTCTACGAGCAGTACTTC. Protein: CASSVTGVYEQYF.

The rearrangement joins TRBV27 to TRBJ2-7, with D uncertain. This CDR3 is built from 14 residues. Germline V gives CDR1 MNHEY, CDR2 SMNVEV (reference sequence). Trimming left V 5 bases short and J 5 bases short, with 16 bases between. The CDR3 spells CASSPEAGIDEQYF. CDR3 bases: TGTGCCAGCAGTCCCGAGGCAGGCATTGACGAGCAGTACTTC.

This clone showed up just once. The chain carries TRBV9 and TRBJ1-3; D is uncertain. The germline V and J ends were trimmed by 3 bases and 2 bases, with 12 bases remaining between them. The CDR3 contains 15 residues. Germline CDR1 SGDLS, CDR2 YYNGEE. The CDR3 bases are TGTGCCAGCAGCGGGGGAGGGATGGCTGGAAACACCATATATTTT. This sequence encodes CASSGGGMAGNTIYF.

The genes are TRBV18 and TRBJ1-1, with 8 bases identical to TRBD1. The germline V gene has CDR1 KGHSH and CDR2 LQKENI. The CDR3 spans 13 residues. V was pared by 5 bases and J by 3 bases, with 2 bases of the junction left unmatched. CDR3 amino acids: CASSTGGDTEAFF. The CDR3, as DNA: TGTGCCAGCTCAACAGGGGGGGACACTGAAGCTTTCTTT.

The CDR3 DNA follows: TGTGCCAGCAGCCTAAGCCGGTACACCGGGGAGCTGTTTTTT. This gives the protein CASSLSRYTGELFF. The rearrangement uses TRBV7-9 and TRBJ2-2; no reliable D call. V dropped 5 bases and J dropped 3 bases, with 10 bases sitting between them. Germline assignment: CDR1 SEHNR and CDR2 FQNEAQ (reference sequence). The CDR3 has 14 amino acids.